A single sample is the source of the 23 T cell receptor beta chains below, sequenced in a study of radiotherapy plus CTLA-4 blockade in lung cancer. This table comes from immunoSEQ multiplex PCR, and its TCRdb copy is limited to in-frame clones, with some not included. The sample carries tens of thousands of clones, approximately 79% recorded once. This material consisted of peripheral blood, taken from a patient treated with radiotherapy plus ipilimumab. Receptor source: a human donor with non-small cell lung cancer who had stable disease on radiotherapy plus ipilimumab.

This clone was seen more than once but under ten times. This rearrangement joins TRBV28 to TRBJ1-5; TRBD1 might be the D (5 bases). Germline lookup yields CDR1 MDHEN and CDR2 SYDVKM. The length of the CDR3 is 15 residues. Trimming removed 6 bases at V and 0 bases at J, with 12 bases between. CDR3 in amino acids: CASRLQVYSNQPQHF. Here the CDR3 DNA reads TGTGCCAGCAGGTTACAGGTTTATAGCAATCAGCCCCAGCATTTT. Filled out from reference TRBV28 and TRBJ1-5, the complete variable domain reads DVKVTQSSRYLVKRTGEKVFLECVQDMDHENMFWYRQDPGLGLRLIYFSYDVKMKEKGDIPEGYSVSREKKERFSLILESASTNQTSMYLCASRLQVYSNQPQHFGDGTRLSIL.

J is TRBJ1-1 and V is TRBV5-1; D perhaps matches TRBD1 (5 bases). This CDR3 comprises 13 residues. Trimming cost V 4 bases and J 5 bases, with 12 bases left between them. Germline loops: CDR1 SGHRS, CDR2 YFSETQ. The CDR3 reads CASSTRVGTEAFF. DNA of the CDR3: TGCGCCAGCAGCACCAGGGTAGGGACTGAAGCTTTCTTT.

V gene TRBV19 combines with J gene TRBJ1-2; 8 bases are a match to TRBD1. The CDR3 totals 14 residues. Germline-derived CDR1 and CDR2 are LNHDA and SQIVND (reference sequence). V lost 3 bases, J lost 7 bases, and 7 bases stayed unmatched. CDR3 sequence reads: CASSIAQGASGYTF. In DNA form, the CDR3 reads TGTGCCAGTAGTATCGCCCAGGGGGCGAGTGGCTACACCTTC.

Judged by abundance, this clone is medium-sized. The chain uses TRBV7-2 and TRBJ1-3, with D unresolved. This CDR3 is 14 amino acids long. The V gene lost 3 bases and the J gene lost 0 bases, with 6 bases spanning the gap. Per the germline V gene, CDR1 is SGHTA and CDR2 is FQGNSA. The CDR3 sequence: CASSFYGSGNTIYF. The CDR3 DNA follows: TGTGCCAGCAGCTTTTATGGCTCTGGAAACACCATATATTTT.

Notes on this clone: An end of the junction does not agree with germline; a read error may underlie this. The CDR3, as DNA: TGCGCCAGCAGCCCGGGACAGGGGGGGAACGGAGATGCGCAGTATTTT. It is translated as CASSPGQGGNGDAQYF. The chain uses TRBV10-1 and TRBJ2-3; 11 nucleotides match TRBD1. The CDR3 length is 16 residues. Germline assignment: CDR1 WNHNN and CDR2 SYGVQD (reference sequence).

In its sample, this clone was seen a few times. The chain has TRBV7-3 and TRBJ1-3; D gene ambiguous. From germline, CDR1 is SGHTA and CDR2 FQGTGA. The CDR3 is 15 amino acids. V shed 1 base and J shed 2 bases, with 9 bases lying between them. CDR3 coding DNA: TGTGCCAGCAGCTTAATAGAGAGGCCTGGAAACACCATATATTTT. Protein: CASSLIERPGNTIYF.

This rearrangement joins TRBV7-9 to TRBJ2-2; TRBD2 matches at 10 bases. The J segment lost 5 bases and the V segment lost 5 bases, leaving 11 bases of the junction unmatched. Germline V gene sequence: CDR1 SEHNR, CDR2 FQNEAQ (reference sequence). CDR3 size: 17 residues. CDR3 nucleotides: TGTGCCAGCAGCCCTCGTCTAAGCGGGGGGGCGACCGGGGAGCTGTTTTTT. As protein: CASSPRLSGGATGELFF.

V is TRBV25-1 and J is TRBJ1-2, with 12 bases matching TRBD1. Germline V CDR1 and CDR2: MGHDK, SYGVNS. The V gene end was trimmed by 10 bases and the J gene end by 6 bases; junction bases not matched to a gene: 9. The CDR3 consists of 14 residues. CDR3 protein: CATNVGTGGDGYTF. For the CDR3, the DNA is TGTGCCACCAACGTGGGGACAGGGGGCGATGGCTACACCTTC.

The chain is built from TRBV5-1 and TRBJ2-7; 7 bases are shared with TRBD1. V dropped 4 bases and J dropped 4; count of bases not matched to a gene: 5. This CDR3 contains 13 residues. From germline, CDR1 is SGHRS and CDR2 YFSETQ. The CDR3 sequence: CASSPGDSYEQYV. CDR3 DNA: TGCGCCAGCAGCCCCGGGGACAGTTACGAGCAGTACGTC.

The chain links TRBV6-5 to TRBJ2-2; unclear D gene. Germline assignment: CDR1 MNHEY and CDR2 SVGAGI. The CDR3 has 12 residues. V gave up 8 bases and J gave up 7 bases, with 11 bases separating them. In DNA, the CDR3 is TGTGCCAGCGGGTTCTCGGGCGGGGAGCTGTTTTTT. Translated: CASGFSGGELFF.

This clone was detected only a few times. V usage is TRBV14 and J usage is TRBJ2-3; 7 bases line up with TRBD2. V was pared by 1 base and J by 1 base, with 2 bases of the junction left unmatched. CDR3 size: 15 residues. The germline CDR1 and CDR2 sequences are SGHDN and FVKESK. The CDR3 coding sequence is TGTGCCAGCAGCCAAGGACTAGCCCGCACAGATACGCAGTATTTT. Translated, it gives CASSQGLARTDTQYF.

CDR3 sequence: CASSPTTGDTEAFF. CDR3 DNA: TGTGCCAGCAGCCCGACCACAGGGGACACTGAAGCTTTCTTT. The chain has TRBV28 and TRBJ1-1; 7 nucleotides align to TRBD1. This CDR3 region has 14 residues. CDR1 and CDR2 (germline): MDHEN, SYDVKM. V shed 6 bases, J shed 3 bases, and the junction held 7 bases outside the gene matches.

The rearrangement uses TRBV4-2 and TRBJ2-5; TRBD2 matches 9 bases. The CDR3 contains 16 residues. From germline, CDR1 is LGHNA and CDR2 YNFKEQ. With V trimmed by 1 base and J by 2 bases, 5 bases remained unmatched. CDR3 DNA sequence: TGTGCCAGCAGCCAAGTGCTAGCGGGGAGACAAGAGACCCAGTACTTC. It yields the protein CASSQVLAGRQETQYF.

The genes are TRBV4-1 and TRBJ1-2; tentative D call: TRBD1 (6 bases). The CDR3 spans 15 residues. Germline V gene data show CDR1 as MGHRA and CDR2 as YSYEKL. V shed 4 bases and J shed 5 bases, with 17 bases lying between them. The CDR3 DNA reads TGCGCCAGCAGCCTCAACACAGGGCCTCAATATGGCTACACCTTC. It translates to CASSLNTGPQYGYTF.

The J gene is TRBJ1-1, the V gene TRBV6-4; D is unclear. Germline CDR1 reads MRHNA; CDR2 reads SNTAGT. Trimming shortened V by 5 bases and J by 4 bases, and 11 bases separated the two germline ends. This CDR3 has 13 residues. CDR3 in amino acids: CASSLEKTTEAFF. In nucleotides, the CDR3 is TGTGCCAGCAGTCTCGAGAAAACCACTGAAGCTTTCTTT.

J is TRBJ1-2 and V is TRBV5-1; tentative D call: TRBD1 (5 bases). V dropped 0 bases and J dropped 8 bases, with 17 bases sitting between them. From germline, CDR1 is SGHRS and CDR2 YFSETQ. The CDR3 has 15 amino acids. The CDR3 spells CASSLEGQRLRGYTF. CDR3 DNA sequence: TGCGCCAGCAGCTTGGAGGGGCAGCGACTCCGCGGCTACACCTTC.

The V and J genes are TRBV6-1 and TRBJ1-6; D remains unclear. Between the trimmed V and J ends, which lost 5 bases and 9 bases, there was a span of 8 bases. Per germline, CDR1 MNHNS and CDR2 SASEGT. The CDR3 is 12 amino acids. The CDR3 coding sequence is TGTGCCAGCAGTTATTTAGGTTCACCCCTCCACTTT. Its protein product is CASSYLGSPLHF.

Worth noting for this clone: Relative to the germline gene, one junction end is altered; a read error may explain this. The CDR3: CASSDRPGNTIYF. The CDR3 DNA sequence: TGTGCCAGCAGCGATCGACCTGGGAACACCATATATTTT. V usage is TRBV9 and J usage is TRBJ1-3, with D hard to call. Germline loops: CDR1 SGDLS, CDR2 YYNGEE. The CDR3 contains 13 residues. The complete variable domain, with remaining parts taken from reference TRBV9 and TRBJ1-3, reads DSGVTQTPKHLITATGQRVTLRCSPRSGDLSVYWYQQSLDQGLQFLIQYYNGEERAKGNILERFSAQQFPDLHSELNLSSLELGDSALYFCASSDRPGNTIYFGEGSWLTVV.

This chain uses TRBV4-1 with TRBJ2-7; the match to TRBD1 covers 10 bases. The CDR3 totals 15 residues. The ends lost 2 bases at V and 3 bases at J; junction bases unmatched: 4. Germline CDR1 reads MGHRA; CDR2 reads YSYEKL. DNA for the CDR3: TGCGCCAGCAGCCAACCGGGACAGGGGAGCTACGAGCAGTACTTC. Protein: CASSQPGQGSYEQYF.

This chain joins TRBV5-1 and TRBJ1-1, with D maybe TRBD1 (6 bases). The CDR3 runs to 15 residues. The germline V and J ends were trimmed by 2 bases and 1 base, with 12 bases remaining between them. Germline CDR1 is SGHRS and CDR2 is YFSETQ. The CDR3: CASSLQGPGNTEAFF. The CDR3 DNA reads TGCGCCAGCAGCTTACAGGGTCCGGGGAACACTGAAGCTTTCTTT.

The rearrangement joins TRBV28 to TRBJ1-2; D possibly corresponds to TRBD1 (5 bases). This CDR3 is 15 amino acids long. V was shortened by 2 bases and J by 3 bases, with 13 bases between the two germline ends. From germline, CDR1 is MDHEN and CDR2 SYDVKM. The CDR3 coding sequence is TGTGCCAGCAGTTTAGAGGCGTGGGGGGACTATGGCTACACCTTC. Its protein is CASSLEAWGDYGYTF.

In this sample, this clone turned up a few times. This rearrangement joins TRBV6-5 to TRBJ1-5; tentatively, D is TRBD1 (5 bases). V was clipped by 5 bases and J by 7 bases, with 15 bases between them. This CDR3 has 14 amino acids. Per the germline V gene, CDR1 is MNHEY and CDR2 is SVGAGI. The CDR3 nucleotides read TGTGCCAGCAGTGGGGACGGCCCCCAACAGCCCCAGCATTTT. Translated: CASSGDGPQQPQHF.

This chain uses TRBV5-1 with TRBJ2-1, with D perhaps TRBD1 (5 bases). This CDR3 has 14 amino acids. Germline assignment: CDR1 SGHRS and CDR2 YFSETQ. Trimming left V 2 bases short and J 0 bases short, with 6 bases between. The CDR3 DNA reads as TGCGCCAGCAGCTTCGACAGCTCCTACAATGAGCAGTTCTTC. This encodes CASSFDSSYNEQFF.